The entry below describes one TCR beta chain. Its antigen is unidentified. This record comes from a study of EBV T-cell therapy then PD-1 blockade in nasopharyngeal carcinoma. Produced via immunoSEQ multiplex PCR; TCRdb's table is partial and in-frame only. The data contain roughly 14,000 clones, less than 90% of them singletons. Treatment in this sample: AdE1-LMPpoly-expanded autologous EBV-specific T-cell therapy followed by anti-PD-1 nivolumab. Germline V gene lookup returns CDR1 LNHNV and CDR2 YYDKDF (reference sequence). The CDR3 runs 16 residues. Trimming removed 3 bases from V and 3 bases from J, with 15 bases in between.

The clonotype was recovered from a man between 35 and 55 years old with nasopharyngeal carcinoma. This chain connects TRBV15 to TRBJ1-5; D gene uncertain. Sequenced material: CD8+ T cells from blood, taken around day 96 from a patient whose treatment included autologous EBV-specific T cells and nivolumab. The CDR3 protein is CATSRSRHSSNQPQHF. The CDR3 region has the DNA TGTGCCACCAGCAGGTCGCGACATTCATCCAATCAGCCCCAGCATTTT. Using reference TRBV15 and TRBJ1-5 for the parts outside the CDR3, the full variable domain is DAMVIQNPRYQVTQFGKPVTLSCSQTLNHNVMYWYQQKSSQAPKLLFHYYDKDFNNEADTPDNFQSRRPNTSFCFLDIRSPGLGDTAMYLCATSRSRHSSNQPQHFGDGTRLSIL.